This T cell receptor beta chain was identified in a study of blood T cell repertoires in COVID-19. Background on the study: From the United States, Italy and Spain came samples of acute and convalescent COVID-19. From T cells, B-cell-depleted T cells, or PBMCs came the material, which was cDNA or gDNA.

The CDR3 sequence is 13 residues long. In germline, CDR1 is SGHAT, CDR2 FQNNGV. Trimming cost V 3 bases and J 2 bases, with 4 bases left between them. In the authors' methods: Reference gene primer amplification gave estimated nucleated cell counts. The assay was immunoSEQ multiplex PCR, and TCRdb's table has in-frame clones only and misses some. V and J calls and clone size are as listed in that table; D and trimming were resolved from the DNA. The table shows roughly 280,000 clones, with 70% to 90% occurring only once. This clone was detected a few times. The sample contains more than one DNA sequence encoding this CDR3.

The TCR sequence derives from a man younger than 40 with active or convalescent COVID-19. This chain uses TRBV11-2 with TRBJ2-2; D call uncertain. The sample consisted of peripheral blood. For the CDR3, the DNA is TGTGCCAGCAGCTTGACTAACACCGGGGAGCTGTTTTTT. The encoded protein is CASSLTNTGELFF. Filled out from reference TRBV11-2 and TRBJ2-2, the complete variable domain reads EAGVAQSPRYKIIEKRQSVAFWCNPISGHATLYWYQQILGQGPKLLIQFQNNGVVDDSQLPKDRFSAERLKGVDSTLKIQPAKLEDSAVYLCASSLTNTGELFFGEGSRLTVL.